Included here is one TCR beta chain sequence, with context. Original data processing: From reference gene primer amplification, estimates of nucleated cell counts were derived. Sequencing was performed with immunoSEQ multiplex PCR; in TCRdb, only in-frame clones are kept and a portion is missing. The V and J calls and clone size are taken from that table; D and trimming were inferred from the DNA. The sample has roughly 400,000 clones, approximately 90% seen once. This entry belongs to a study of blood T cell repertoires in COVID-19. The specimen sequenced was PBMCs or T cells enriched from blood (not recorded which). The receptor was isolated from a woman aged 40 to 50 who had been exposed to COVID-19.

CDR3 sequence reads: CASSSRRPGKLFF. The CDR3 coding sequence is TGTGCCAGCAGCTCGCGCCGGCCGGGAAAACTGTTTTTT. The chain employs TRBV5-6 and TRBJ1-4, with unresolved D. The CDR3 runs 13 residues. The ends were cut back, 3 bases at V and 10 bases at J, with 13 bases in the middle. The germline V gene encodes CDR1 SGHDT and CDR2 YYEEEE.